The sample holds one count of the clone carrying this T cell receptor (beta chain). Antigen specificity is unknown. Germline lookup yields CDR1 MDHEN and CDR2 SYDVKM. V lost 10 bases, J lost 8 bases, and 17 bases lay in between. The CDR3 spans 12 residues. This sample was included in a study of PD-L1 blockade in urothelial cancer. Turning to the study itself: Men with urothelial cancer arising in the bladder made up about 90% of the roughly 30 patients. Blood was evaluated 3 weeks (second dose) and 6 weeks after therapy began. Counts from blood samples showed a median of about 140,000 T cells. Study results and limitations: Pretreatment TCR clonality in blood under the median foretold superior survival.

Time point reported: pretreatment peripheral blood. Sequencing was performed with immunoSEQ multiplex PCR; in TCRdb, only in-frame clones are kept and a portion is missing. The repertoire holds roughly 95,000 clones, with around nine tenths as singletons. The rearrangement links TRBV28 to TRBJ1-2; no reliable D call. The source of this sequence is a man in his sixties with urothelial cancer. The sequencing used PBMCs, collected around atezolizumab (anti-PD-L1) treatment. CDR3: CATSRSSFGYTF. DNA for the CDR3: TGTGCCACCTCCAGGTCATCTTTCGGCTACACCTTC.